This T cell receptor beta chain was observed in a study of cytomegalovirus exposure and HLA in healthy donors. Both 60 Vbeta primers and 13 Jbeta primers went into the PCR. Sequenced by immunoSEQ multiplex PCR; TCRdb stores in-frame clones only, minus some. The sample shows approximately 45,000 clones, about 78% of them seen only once. The V gene's germline CDR1 is MNHNS and CDR2 SASEGT. Trimming took 3 bases from V and 0 from J, leaving 15 bases between them. CDR3 length: 16 amino acids. The study's findings and limits: Most TCR beta V segments were productive about 90% or about 30% of the time in an earlier analysis.

As to this clone: What it binds is not known.

The chain carries TRBV6-1 and TRBJ2-7, with TRBD1 as a possible D gene (6 bases). The sequenced sample consisted of PBMCs. This TCR derives from a woman aged 25 to 39 in good health and CMV-seronegative. This chain's CDR3 is CASSEGKRTDSYEQYF. CDR3 DNA sequence: TGTGCCAGCAGTGAGGGAAAACGGACAGACTCCTACGAGCAGTACTTC.